This is a list of T cell receptor beta chains from one sample in a study of blood T cell repertoires in COVID-19. Only in-frame clones appear in the TCRdb table, and some are missing; sequencing was by immunoSEQ multiplex PCR. The sample includes approximately 94,000 clones, about 83% of them seen just once. Material for sequencing was peripheral blood. The receptors originated from a human donor in a cohort sampled during active COVID-19. CDR3s include the opening cysteine and the closing phenylalanine or tryptophan. Fields, in order: CDR3 length, V gene, D gene, clone size, J gene, CDR3 protein, CDR3 DNA. The D gene is left open where the match is weak. A clone size is listed for some rows: how often the clone was seen (once, few, many), or a class if it is expanded.

14	TRBV6-2/TRBV6-3	.	.	TRBJ2-7	CASSYRTGIYEQYF	TGTGCCAGCAGTTATCGCACAGGGATCTACGAGCAGTACTTC
13	TRBV27	.	.	TRBJ1-5	CASSLGPRQPQHF	TGTGCCAGCAGTTTGGGTCCCAGGCAGCCCCAGCATTTT
18	TRBV18	TRBD1	.	TRBJ1-2	CASSPPGGTGPLGHGYTF	TGTGCCAGCTCACCCCCCGGCGGGACAGGCCCTTTAGGGCATGGCTACACCTTC
15	TRBV5-4	TRBD2	.	TRBJ2-1	CASSLALAEYNEQFF	TGTGCCAGCAGCTTGGCCCTAGCGGAGTACAATGAGCAGTTCTTC
15	TRBV21-1	.	.	TRBJ2-7	CYRAARRGSSYEQYF	TGTTATCGAGCAGCCCGTCGCGGTAGCTCCTACGAGCAGTACTTC
13	TRBV30	.	.	TRBJ1-1	CAWSGQLNTEAFF	TGTGCCTGGAGTGGACAGCTGAACACTGAAGCTTTCTTT
14	TRBV5-1	.	.	TRBJ1-1	CASSLGQFSTEAFF	TGCGCCAGCAGCTTGGGACAGTTTTCCACTGAAGCTTTCTTT
14	TRBV5-1	TRBD2	.	TRBJ2-1	CASSLGLADNEQFF	TGCGCCAGCAGCTTGGGACTAGCGGACAATGAGCAGTTCTTC
15	TRBV5-6	TRBD1	.	TRBJ1-6	CASSIGDRGKSPLHF	TGTGCCAGCAGCATAGGGGACAGGGGCAAATCACCCCTCCACTTT
13	TRBV12-3/TRBV12-4	TRBD1	.	TRBJ2-2	CASSWTGTGELFF	TGTGCCAGCAGTTGGACAGGGACCGGGGAGCTGTTTTTT
13	TRBV7-2	.	.	TRBJ2-4	CASSLDVPGVEYF	TGTGCCAGCAGCTTAGACGTCCCCGGAGTTGAGTACTTC
13	TRBV30	.	.	TRBJ2-5	CAWSVSGGETQYF	TGTGCCTGGAGTGTATCCGGGGGAGAGACCCAGTACTTC
15	TRBV7-2	TRBD1	once	TRBJ2-1	CASSLGGGTYNEQFF	TGTGCCAGCAGCTTAGGAGGGGGCACATACAATGAGCAGTTCTTC
13	TRBV30	.	.	TRBJ1-5	CAWSGGSNQPQHF	TGTGCCTGGAGTGGGGGCAGCAATCAGCCCCAGCATTTT
16	TRBV6-5	TRBD2	once	TRBJ2-1	CASSSARTSGKNEQFF	TGTGCCAGCAGTTCAGCCAGGACTAGCGGGAAGAATGAGCAGTTCTTC
13	TRBV19	TRBD1	.	TRBJ2-1	CADNRGMKNEQFF	TGTGCCGACAACAGGGGAATGAAAAATGAGCAGTTCTTC
13	TRBV10-3	TRBD1	.	TRBJ1-2	CAIRDREYYGYTF	TGTGCCATCAGGGACAGGGAGTACTATGGCTACACCTTC
15	TRBV12-5	.	few	TRBJ1-1	CASGLLLDSNTEAFF	TGTGCTAGTGGTTTGTTGTTAGACTCCAACACTGAAGCTTTCTTT
13	TRBV3-1/TRBV3-2	.	.	TRBJ2-7	CASSLLISQGQYF	TGTGCCAGCAGCCTACTGATCTCACAGGGCCAGTACTTC
16	TRBV3-1/TRBV3-2	TRBD2	.	TRBJ2-5	CASSPGTSGSLETQYF	TGTGCCAGCAGCCCAGGGACTAGCGGGAGTCTTGAGACCCAGTACTTC
14	TRBV6-6	TRBD1	.	TRBJ1-2	CASSQPGQVYGYTF	TGTGCCAGCAGTCAGCCCGGACAGGTCTATGGCTACACCTTC
14	TRBV4-3	.	few	TRBJ2-7	CASSQLAGPYEQYF	TGCGCCAGCAGCCAGCTAGCCGGGCCCTACGAGCAGTACTTC
15	TRBV25-1	.	.	TRBJ2-5	CASSEGRGFQETQYF	TGTGCCAGCAGTGAGGGTCGGGGGTTCCAAGAGACCCAGTACTTC
19	TRBV4-1	TRBD1	.	TRBJ2-6	CASSQAGTGYFSGANVLTF	TGCGCCAGCAGCCAAGCCGGGACAGGGTATTTTTCAGGGGCCAACGTCCTGACTTTC
15	TRBV27	.	few	TRBJ1-1	CASSSTPGQHPEAFF	TGTGCCAGCAGTTCGACCCCCGGACAACACCCGGAAGCTTTCTTT
14	TRBV6-2/TRBV6-3	TRBD1	.	TRBJ2-7	CASSYGTVPYEQYF	TGTGCCAGCAGTTACGGGACAGTCCCCTACGAGCAGTACTTC
15	TRBV12-5	.	few	TRBJ1-5	CASGSPGFSNQPQHF	TGTGCTAGTGGTTCTCCGGGGTTTAGCAATCAGCCCCAGCATTTT
13	TRBV6-1	.	.	TRBJ1-1	CASSEGLPAGAFF	TGTGCCAGCAGTGAGGGACTCCCAGCGGGTGCTTTCTTT
13	TRBV27	.	.	TRBJ1-1	CASTMRANTEAFF	TGTGCCAGCACTATGAGGGCTAACACTGAAGCTTTCTTT